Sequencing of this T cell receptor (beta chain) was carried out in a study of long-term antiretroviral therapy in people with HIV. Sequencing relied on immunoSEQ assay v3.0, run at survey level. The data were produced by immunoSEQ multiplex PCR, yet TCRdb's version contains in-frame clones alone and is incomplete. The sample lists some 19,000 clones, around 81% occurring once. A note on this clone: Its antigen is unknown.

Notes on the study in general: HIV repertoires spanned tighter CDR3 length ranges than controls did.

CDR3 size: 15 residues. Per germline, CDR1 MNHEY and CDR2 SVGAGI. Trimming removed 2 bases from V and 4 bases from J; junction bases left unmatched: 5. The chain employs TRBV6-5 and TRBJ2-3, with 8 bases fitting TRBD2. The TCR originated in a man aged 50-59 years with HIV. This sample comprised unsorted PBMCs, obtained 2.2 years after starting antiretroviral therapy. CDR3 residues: CASSYPREGSDTQYF. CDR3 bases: TGTGCCAGCAGTTACCCCCGGGAGGGCTCAGATACGCAGTATTTT.